This T cell receptor beta chain was profiled in a study of identical twins. This clonotype was seen a few times. Its antigen is unknown. Notes on the study in general: Models came in too low on out-of-frame TCR alpha sharing in monozygotic twins. Rather than following the same donors, the conclusions depended on cross-sectional statistical analysis. Out-of-frame beta chain sequences displayed weaker excess sharing between twins.

The CDR3 covers 17 residues. Germline lookup yields CDR1 MNHEY and CDR2 SMNVEV (reference sequence). J lost 5 bases, V lost 4 bases, and 12 bases had no gene match. In TCRdb, the 5' RACE reads were re-called with MiXCR into one record per CDR3 protein. This table holds a few hundred thousand distinct CDR3 sequences, approximately 8.3% found once. These data were also filed under a second study, of yellow fever vaccine responses in identical twins.

The sequenced sample consisted of CD8+ T cells sorted from blood. The chain uses TRBV27 and TRBJ2-5; 11 bases align to TRBD1. This TCR derives from a woman aged 18 to 35 in good health. CDR3: CASSSPGQGVLGETQYF. For the CDR3, the DNA is TGTGCCAGCAGTTCTCCGGGACAGGGGGTATTGGGGGAGACCCAGTACTTC.